Following are 17 T cell receptor beta chains from one sample sequenced in a study of cytomegalovirus exposure and HLA in healthy donors. The data were produced by immunoSEQ multiplex PCR, yet TCRdb's version contains in-frame clones alone and is incomplete. The sample lists more than 60,000 clones; around 88% were seen once. Sequencing used PBMCs. The origin of the receptors is a woman aged 18-29 years in good health and CMV-seronegative.

The gene calls are TRBV27 and TRBJ1-4, with a tentative D call TRBD1 (5 bases). In germline, CDR1 is MNHEY, CDR2 SMNVEV (reference sequence). There are 14 residues in the CDR3. V gave up 4 bases and J gave up 8 bases, with 14 bases separating them. The CDR3 spells CASSSGHFLEKLFF. The CDR3 nucleotides read TGTGCCAGCAGTTCTGGACATTTTTTGGAAAAACTGTTTTTT. The full variable domain, its missing parts supplied by reference TRBV27 and TRBJ1-4, is EAQVTQNPRYLITVTGKKLTVTCSQNMNHEYMSWYRQDPGLGLRQIYYSMNVEVTDKGDVPEGYKVSRKEKRNFPLILESPSPNQTSLYFCASSSGHFLEKLFFGSGTQLSVL.

The chain combines TRBV7-2 with TRBJ1-6; 7 bases line up with TRBD1. Germline V CDR1 and CDR2: SGHTA, FQGNSA. The V and J ends lost 3 bases and 9 bases, in that order; junction bases with no gene match: 5. The CDR3 runs 14 residues. The CDR3 sequence: CASSFRGRGSPLHF. In DNA form, the CDR3 reads TGTGCCAGCAGCTTTAGGGGGCGAGGTTCACCCCTCCACTTT.

The chain has TRBV10-1 and TRBJ2-3; D remains unclear. V was shortened by 6 bases and J by 4 bases, with 11 bases between the two germline ends. In germline, CDR1 is WNHNN, CDR2 SYGVQD (reference sequence). This CDR3 is 13 amino acids long. CDR3 residues: CASSALSADTQYF. CDR3 in DNA: TGCGCCAGCAGCGCCCTCAGTGCAGATACGCAGTATTTT.

This chain joins TRBV19 and TRBJ2-3; perhaps TRBD2 as D (6 bases). Germline V gene data show CDR1 as LNHDA and CDR2 as SQIVND (reference sequence). The V gene lost 3 bases and the J gene lost 0 bases, with 13 bases spanning the gap. The CDR3 covers 16 residues. The CDR3 loop is CASSIDSGASTDTQYF. The DNA for the CDR3 is TGTGCCAGTAGTATCGATTCGGGAGCTAGCACAGATACGCAGTATTTT.

J is TRBJ2-3 and V is TRBV7-2; the match to TRBD2 covers 7 bases. CDR3 length: 17 residues. Germline trimming cut 5 bases from V and 1 base from J; bases unmatched to any gene: 12. Germline assignment: CDR1 SGHTA and CDR2 FQGNSA. CDR3 nucleotides: TGTGCCAGCAGCGCAACGGCGGGCCGGGGGGGCACAGATACGCAGTATTTT. Its protein is CASSATAGRGGTDTQYF.

This clone was recorded only once. The chain is built from TRBV20-1 and TRBJ1-2; tentatively, D is TRBD1 (6 bases). Trimming stripped 3 bases from V and 7 bases from J, with 6 bases between. This CDR3 is built from 10 residues. Germline V gene lookup returns CDR1 DFQATT and CDR2 SNEGSKA (reference sequence). The CDR3 spells CSARGAGYTF. The CDR3 bases are TGCAGTGCTAGGGGGGCTGGCTACACCTTC.

The chain employs TRBV7-3 and TRBJ1-1; D is unresolved. CDR3 size: 13 residues. With 5 bases removed from V and 0 bases from J, the gap between germline ends came to 7 bases. The germline V gene encodes CDR1 SGHTA and CDR2 FQGTGA. The CDR3 here is CASSPSVNTEAFF. CDR3 nucleotides: TGTGCCAGCAGCCCCTCAGTGAACACTGAAGCTTTCTTT.

The J gene is TRBJ2-7, the V gene TRBV4-1; possibly TRBD1 for D (6 bases). V lost 4 bases, J lost 5 bases, and 15 bases lay in between. This CDR3 has 14 residues. In germline, CDR1 is MGHRA, CDR2 YSYEKL. The CDR3 sequence: CASSLHRDQDEQYF. The CDR3 region has the DNA TGCGCCAGCAGCCTCCACAGGGACCAGGACGAGCAGTACTTC.

The rearrangement uses TRBV2 and TRBJ1-2; 12 nucleotides line up with TRBD1. This CDR3 has 16 amino acids. Germline V CDR1 and CDR2: SNHLY, FYNNEI. The J segment lost 2 bases and the V segment lost 7 bases, leaving 8 bases of the junction unmatched. Written as DNA, the CDR3 is TGTGCCAGCATCCGGGACAGGGGGCAGATCAACTATGGCTACACCTTC. Amino acids: CASIRDRGQINYGYTF.

CDR3: CASSASGLSSTGELFF. Written as DNA, the CDR3 is TGTGCCAGCAGCGCCTCGGGACTCTCGAGCACCGGGGAGCTGTTTTTT. The chain recombines TRBV9 with TRBJ2-2; D possibly corresponds to TRBD2 (6 bases). This CDR3 comprises 16 residues. V shed 3 bases and J shed 4 bases, with 16 bases lying between them. CDR1 is SGDLS, CDR2 YYNGEE, per germline.

The V gene is TRBV2, the J gene TRBJ2-7; tentatively, D is TRBD2 (6 bases). Germline loops: CDR1 SNHLY, CDR2 FYNNEI. The ends were cut back, 10 bases at V and 7 bases at J, with 23 bases in the middle. This CDR3 is built from 14 residues. The CDR3 region is CATAPAAGPKEQYF. DNA of the CDR3: TGTGCCACCGCCCCCGCCGCGGGGCCCAAAGAGCAGTACTTC.

This clone showed up just once. The rearrangement links TRBV5-1 to TRBJ2-1; TRBD2 matches 10 bases. The germline CDR1 and CDR2 sequences are SGHRS and YFSETQ. The CDR3 runs 15 residues. V shed 2 bases, J shed 5 bases, and the junction held 4 bases outside the gene matches. CDR3 bases: TGCGCCAGCAGCTTAAGCGGGGGGGGACACAATGAGCAGTTCTTC. It translates to CASSLSGGGHNEQFF.

The V gene is TRBV11-1, the J gene TRBJ2-2; D gene ambiguous. Germline-derived CDR1 and CDR2 are SGHAT and FQDESV (reference sequence). The CDR3 spans 14 residues. V was pared by 4 bases and J by 1 base, with 7 bases between. CDR3 region: CASSWAENTGELFF. CDR3 nucleotide sequence: TGTGCCAGCAGCTGGGCAGAGAACACCGGGGAGCTGTTTTTT.

The rearrangement links TRBV11-2 to TRBJ2-3; 12 bases map to TRBD1. V dropped 5 bases and J dropped 6; count of bases not matched to a gene: 9. Per germline, CDR1 SGHAT and CDR2 FQNNGV. The CDR3 length is 16 residues. CDR3 nucleotides: TGTGCCAGCAGCATTCCCGGGACAGGGGGCGCGGATACGCAGTATTTT. Its translation: CASSIPGTGGADTQYF.

The chain recombines TRBV2 with TRBJ2-7; D uncertain. Germline V CDR1 and CDR2: SNHLY, FYNNEI. The CDR3 loop spans 13 amino acids. V was pared by 3 bases and J by 5 bases, with 11 bases between. The CDR3 DNA follows: TGTGCCAGCAGTGATATACGAGGAAACGAGCAGTACTTC. Its protein is CASSDIRGNEQYF.

The J gene is TRBJ2-3, the V gene TRBV9; 7 bases match TRBD2. V gave up 4 bases and J gave up 2 bases; unmatched junction bases: 4. This CDR3 is 14 amino acids long. The germline V gene encodes CDR1 SGDLS and CDR2 YYNGEE. CDR3 protein: CASSPGGNTDTQYF. CDR3 in DNA: TGTGCCAGCAGCCCCGGGGGGAACACAGATACGCAGTATTTT.

The chain recombines TRBV6-1 with TRBJ1-3, with a weak D call TRBD1 (6 bases). The CDR3 runs to 16 residues. With 3 bases removed from V and 1 base from J, the gap between germline ends came to 13 bases. Germline V lookup: CDR1 MNHNS, CDR2 SASEGT. The CDR3 coding sequence is TGTGCCAGCAGTGATCCGGGACACCAGTCTGGAAACACCATATATTTT. Encoded protein: CASSDPGHQSGNTIYF.